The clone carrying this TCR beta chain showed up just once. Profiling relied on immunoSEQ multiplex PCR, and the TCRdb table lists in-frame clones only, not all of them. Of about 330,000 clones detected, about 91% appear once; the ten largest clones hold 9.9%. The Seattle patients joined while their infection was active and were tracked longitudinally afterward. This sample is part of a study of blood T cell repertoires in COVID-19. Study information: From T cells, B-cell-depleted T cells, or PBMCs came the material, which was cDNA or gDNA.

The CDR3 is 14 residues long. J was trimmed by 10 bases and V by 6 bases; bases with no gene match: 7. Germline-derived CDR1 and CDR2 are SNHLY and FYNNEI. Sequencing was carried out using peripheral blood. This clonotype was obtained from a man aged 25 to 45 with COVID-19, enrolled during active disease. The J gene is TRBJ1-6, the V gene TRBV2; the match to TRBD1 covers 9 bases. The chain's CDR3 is CASRPGQGLSPLHF. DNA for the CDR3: TGTGCCAGCAGGCCGGGACAGGGCCTATCACCCCTCCACTTT. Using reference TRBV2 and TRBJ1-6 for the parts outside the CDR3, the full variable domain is EPEVTQTPSHQVTQMGQEVILRCVPISNHLYFYWYRQILGQKVEFLVSFYNNEISEKSEIFDDQFSVERPDGSNFTLKIRSTKLEDSAMYFCASRPGQGLSPLHFGNGTRLTVT.